One sample yielded the 19 T cell receptor beta chains listed below, sequenced in a study of blood T cells in healthy people across ages. For the second PCR, which ran for roughly 7 to 11 cycles, a sample-barcoded 5' primer and a J-beta primer mix were used. TCRdb re-called the 5' RACE reads through MiXCR, storing one row per CDR3 protein. In the table there are about 800,000 distinct CDR3 sequences, 35% to 50% of which are singletons. The sequenced sample was blood. The source of these receptors is a man older than 75 in good health.

This clonotype was counted once. V and J are TRBV7-2 and TRBJ2-5; D is possibly TRBD2 (5 bases). The assigned J gene may be wrong: the sequence end matches TRBJ2-7 better. CDR1 and CDR2 (germline): SGHTA, FQGNSA. The CDR3 covers 14 residues. In nucleotides, the CDR3 is TGTGCCAGCAGCCCGGACTTTCTCAACTACGAGCAGTACTTC. Amino acid sequence: CASSPDFLNYEQYF.

V and J are TRBV28 and TRBJ1-2; 8 bases fit TRBD1. The CDR3 sequence is 13 residues long. The germline gives CDR1 MDHEN, CDR2 SYDVKM. The J segment lost 8 bases and the V segment lost 5 bases, leaving 7 bases of the junction unmatched. DNA of the CDR3: TGTGCCAGCAGTCCCCGGACAGGGTTAGGCTACACCTTC. The encoded protein is CASSPRTGLGYTF.

The chain carries TRBV28 and TRBJ2-4; 7 positions match TRBD1. The assigned J gene may be wrong: the sequence end matches TRBJ2-7 better. CDR1 is MDHEN and CDR2 is SYDVKM in the germline V gene. The length of the CDR3 is 15 residues. The CDR3 DNA is TGTGCCAGCAGCCTCAGGGGGATTACCCCCTACGAGCAGTACTTC. Amino acid sequence: CASSLRGITPYEQYF.

At least ten counts were recorded for this clonotype. This rearrangement joins TRBV29-1 to TRBJ2-1; 10 bases are shared with TRBD1. CDR1 SQVTM and CDR2 ANQGSEA come from the germline V gene. The junction had 4 bases not matched to a gene; V was cut back by 4 bases and J by 4 bases. CDR3 size: 14 residues. This CDR3 is CSVGGQGEYNEQFF. The CDR3 coding sequence is TGCAGCGTTGGAGGACAGGGGGAGTACAATGAGCAGTTCTTC.

The chain joins TRBV2 to TRBJ1-1; D is undetermined. CDR3 length: 14 amino acids. CDR1 is SNHLY and CDR2 is FYNNEI in the germline V gene. V was pared by 2 bases and J by 4 bases, with 11 bases between. As DNA, the CDR3 is TGTGCCAGCAGTGAACGGGGTGAAGGCACTGAAGCTTTCTTT. Encoded protein: CASSERGEGTEAFF.

This clonotype has more than one count but fewer than ten. This rearrangement joins TRBV29-1 to TRBJ1-5, with TRBD1 matching 7 bases. J gave up 3 bases and V 6 bases, and 5 bases lay outside the gene matches. The CDR3 is 13 amino acids. Germline V CDR1 and CDR2: SQVTM, ANQGSEA. The CDR3 DNA reads as TGCAGCGTGTCAGGGGGGTTCAATCAGCCCCAGCATTTT. This sequence encodes CSVSGGFNQPQHF.

This chain joins TRBV2 and TRBJ2-7, with D perhaps matching TRBD1 (6 bases). The J call may be incorrect, as the DNA end agrees better with TRBJ2-4. Germline CDR1 SNHLY, CDR2 FYNNEI. This CDR3 comprises 15 residues. The CDR3 loop is CASSDTQGFGNIQYF. The CDR3, as DNA: TGTGCCAGCAGTGACACACAGGGTTTCGGAAACATTCAGTACTTC.

This clonotype has ten or more counts. This chain uses TRBV7-3 with TRBJ2-6; D not certain. CDR1 is SGHTA and CDR2 is FQGTGA in the germline V gene. The V and J ends lost 3 bases and 3 bases respectively, with 9 bases between them. The CDR3 is 15 amino acids. The CDR3 DNA reads TGTGCCAGCAGCTTCCCCACGGGTGGGGCCAACGTCCTGACTTTC. Translation: CASSFPTGGANVLTF. Using reference TRBV7-3 and TRBJ2-6 for the parts outside the CDR3, the full variable domain is GAGVSQTPSNKVTEKGKYVELRCDPISGHTALYWYRQSLGQGPEFLIYFQGTGAADDSGLPNDRFFAVRPEGSVSTLKIQRTERGDSAVYLCASSFPTGGANVLTFGAGSRLTVL.

This clonotype has ten or more counts. This chain connects TRBV12-3 or TRBV12-4 to TRBJ1-5; D is unresolved. This CDR3 spans 14 amino acids. Trimming took off 6 bases at V and 1 base at J, with 10 bases between the two ends. The DNA for the CDR3 is TGTGCCAGCAGCTTGGGCGGAAGCAATCAGCCCCAGCATTTT. Its translation is CASSLGGSNQPQHF.

This sequence joins TRBV28 and TRBJ2-7; D not resolved. The germline V gene has CDR1 MDHEN and CDR2 SYDVKM. V dropped 6 bases and J dropped 2 bases, with 20 bases sitting between them. The CDR3 is 16 amino acids. CDR3 in amino acids: CASSHRAPPSPYEQYF. CDR3 nucleotide sequence: TGTGCCAGCAGCCATCGAGCCCCACCGTCGCCCTACGAGCAGTACTTC.

This clonotype was recorded a few times. The V gene is TRBV28, the J gene TRBJ2-5; no firm D call. This CDR3 is 13 amino acids long. Per germline, CDR1 MDHEN and CDR2 SYDVKM. Between the trimmed V and J ends, which lost 3 bases and 5 bases, there was a span of 10 bases. CDR3 loop: CASSLGGIETQYF. CDR3 in DNA: TGTGCCAGCAGTTTGGGTGGGATTGAGACCCAGTACTTC.

For this clonotype: A junction end diverges from the germline sequence, so it may reflect a read error. The chain combines TRBV12-3 or TRBV12-4 with TRBJ1-2; tentatively, D is TRBD1 (5 bases). This CDR3 spans 14 amino acids. The DNA for the CDR3 is TGCGCCAGCAGACCACGGGGCTCTGGATCGGGCTACACCTTC. It encodes CASRPRGSGSGYTF.

The V call is TRBV27, the J call TRBJ2-5, with 7 positions matching TRBD2. The DNA end favors TRBJ2-7, so the J call may be wrong. CDR1 is MNHEY and CDR2 is SMNVEV in the germline V gene (reference sequence). The CDR3 is made up of 13 amino acids. The CDR3 coding sequence is TGTGCCATCTCAGGGACTAACGGCGGCGAGCAGTACTTC. It translates to CAISGTNGGEQYF.

The chain has TRBV7-8 and TRBJ2-4, with 7 bases that match TRBD1. The germline V gene has CDR1 SGHVS and CDR2 FQNEAQ. The V gene end was trimmed by 3 bases and the J gene end by 16 bases; junction bases not matched to a gene: 15. CDR3 length: 14 amino acids. This chain's CDR3 is CASSFSRDSYEHYF. The CDR3 region has the DNA TGTGCCAGCAGCTTCTCCCGGGACAGCTACGAGCACTACTTC. Using reference TRBV7-8 and TRBJ2-4 for the parts outside the CDR3, the full variable domain is GAGVSQSPRYKVAKRGQDVALRCDPISGHVSLFWYQQALGQGPEFLTYFQNEAQLDKSGLPSDRFFAERPEGSVSTLKIQRTQQEDSAVYLCASSFSRDSYEHYFGAGTRLSVL.

J is TRBJ2-1 and V is TRBV6-6; the D gene could be TRBD1 or TRBD2 (7 bases each). With 8 bases removed from V and 4 bases from J, the gap between germline ends came to 15 bases. The CDR3 is 14 amino acids. Germline V gives CDR1 MNHNY, CDR2 SVGAGI (reference sequence). The CDR3 here is CASLQGGSYNEQFF. CDR3 DNA: TGTGCCAGCCTTCAGGGGGGGAGTTACAATGAGCAGTTCTTC.

This clonotype has a single count. J is TRBJ2-1 and V is TRBV25-1, with 10 nucleotides matching TRBD1. This CDR3 comprises 16 residues. J was trimmed by 5 bases and V by 2 bases; bases with no gene match: 6. Germline V lookup: CDR1 MGHDK, CDR2 SYGVNS. The CDR3, as DNA: TGTGCCAGCAGTGAAGACGGACAGGGGGAACACAATGAGCAGTTCTTC. This gives the protein CASSEDGQGEHNEQFF.

The CDR3 here is CASSFKGTAFF. The CDR3 bases are TGTGCCAGCAGCTTTAAGGGGACAGCGTTCTTC. The rearrangement links TRBV11-2 to TRBJ2-1; 7 nucleotides match TRBD1. The CDR3 sequence is 11 residues long. Germline V gives CDR1 SGHAT, CDR2 FQNNGV. V lost 3 bases to trimming and J lost 15 bases; unmatched junction nucleotides: 5.

The genes are TRBV20-1 and TRBJ2-1, with D possibly TRBD1 on 5 matching bases. Trimming removed 5 bases at V and 3 bases at J, with 20 bases between. The CDR3 is 16 amino acids. Germline CDR1 is DFQATT and CDR2 is SNEGSKA (reference sequence). The CDR3 nucleotides are TGCAGTGCTGACGCCGCTCAGGGATTATTCTACAATGAGCAGTTCTTC. It codes for CSADAAQGLFYNEQFF.

This clonotype was counted ten times or more. V and J are TRBV12-3 or TRBV12-4 and TRBJ2-7; 10 bases match TRBD1. V gave up 5 bases and J gave up 5 bases; unmatched junction bases: 6. CDR3 length: 14 amino acids. CDR3 in amino acids: CASSPRQGADEQYF. As DNA, the CDR3 is TGTGCCAGCAGTCCCAGACAGGGGGCTGACGAGCAGTACTTC.